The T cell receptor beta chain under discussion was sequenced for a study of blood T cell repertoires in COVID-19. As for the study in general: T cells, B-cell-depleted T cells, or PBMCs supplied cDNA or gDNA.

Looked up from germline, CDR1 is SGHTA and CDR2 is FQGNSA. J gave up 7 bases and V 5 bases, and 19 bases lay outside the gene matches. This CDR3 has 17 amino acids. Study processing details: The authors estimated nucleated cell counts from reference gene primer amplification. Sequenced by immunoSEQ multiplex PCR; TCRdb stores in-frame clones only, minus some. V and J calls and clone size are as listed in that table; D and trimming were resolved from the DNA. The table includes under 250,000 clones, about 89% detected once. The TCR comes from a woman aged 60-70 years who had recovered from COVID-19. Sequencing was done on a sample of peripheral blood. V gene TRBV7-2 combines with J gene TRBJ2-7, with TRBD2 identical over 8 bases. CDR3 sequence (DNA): TGTGCCAGCAGCGCCCGGGGGCGGGGGGATCTTCGGGGAGAGCAGTACTTC. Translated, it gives CASSARGRGDLRGEQYF.